A selection of T cell receptor beta chains follows, all from one sample in a study of CD8+ T cells in alopecia areata. Profiling relied on immunoSEQ multiplex PCR, and the TCRdb table lists in-frame clones only, not all of them. The table has some 170,000 clones, about 63% seen once. This material consisted of CD4+ T cells sorted from blood, taken at week 0. These receptors were collected from a human donor with alopecia areata. The CDR3 runs from the conserved cysteine through the conserved F or W. Each record gives: J gene, V gene, D gene, clone size, CDR3 DNA, CDR3 protein. D genes are given only for firm matches. Clone sizes are given selectively: once, few, many, or a class where the clone is expanded.

TRBJ2-3 | TRBV11-2 | TRBD2 | many | TGTGCCAGCAGCTTAGGCGGAGCGGGGGCGAGGGATACGCAGTATTTT | CASSLGGAGARDTQYF
TRBJ2-1 | TRBV29-1 | TRBD1 | NA | TGCAGCGTTGGGGGGACAGGGATAAATGAGCAGTTCTTC | CSVGGTGINEQFF
TRBJ2-5 | TRBV4-1 | TRBD1 | few | TGCGCCAGCAGCCAAGATGGGACAGGGAGGGGAGAGACCCAGTACTTC | CASSQDGTGRGETQYF
TRBJ1-2 | TRBV30 | NA | NA | TGTGCCTGGAGTAGTGTGACAGATGGCTACACCTTC | CAWSSVTDGYTF
TRBJ1-1 | TRBV9 | NA | NA | TGTGCCAGCAGCGTACAAACAGGGAACACTGAAGCTTTCTTT | CASSVQTGNTEAFF
TRBJ2-2 | TRBV29-1 | NA | few | TGCAGCGTTGACACAGGGAACACCGGGGAGCTGTTTTTT | CSVDTGNTGELFF
TRBJ1-1 | TRBV13 | NA | NA | TGTGCCAGCAGACAGCCCGGGAACACTGAAGCTTTCTTT | CASRQPGNTEAFF
TRBJ2-1 | TRBV7-2 | NA | NA | TGTGCCAGCAGCCTCGAAGGGACGGAGCAGTTCTTC | CASSLEGTEQFF
TRBJ2-2 | TRBV20-1 | NA | NA | TGCAGTGCTGCCAACACCGGGGAGCTGTTTTTT | CSAANTGELFF
TRBJ2-1 | TRBV10-3 | TRBD2 | few | TGTGCCACCGGCGGGCTAGCGGTGATAATGGGCTCCTACAATGAGCAGTTCTTC | CATGGLAVIMGSYNEQFF
TRBJ2-2 | TRBV4-3 | TRBD2 | few | TGCGCCAGCAGCCAACTAGCGGGGACGAACACCGGGGAGCTGTTTTTT | CASSQLAGTNTGELFF
TRBJ1-2 | TRBV29-1 | NA | NA | TGCAGCGTTTCGGATGGCTACACCTTC | CSVSDGYTF
TRBJ2-3 | TRBV5-1 | NA | few | TGCGCCAGCAGCTTCCTGGAGGCAGATACGCAGTATTTT | CASSFLEADTQYF
TRBJ2-7 | TRBV29-1 | NA | NA | TGCAGCGTTGTATACGGCCACGAGCAGTACTTC | CSVVYGHEQYF
TRBJ2-1 | TRBV30 | TRBD2 | NA | TGTGCCTGGAGTGAACGGGGGGATTGGCAGTTCTTC | CAWSERGDWQFF
TRBJ2-7 | TRBV28 | NA | NA | TGTGCCAGCATGGACACAACGAAGTTCTACGAGCAGTACTTC | CASMDTTKFYEQYF
TRBJ1-6 | TRBV6-5 | NA | few | TGTGCCAGCAGCACGCCATCCGGGGTGCTCCACTTT | CASSTPSGVLHF
TRBJ2-5 | TRBV28 | TRBD1 | NA | TGTGCCAGCGGACGACAGGGGACAGAGACCCAGTACTTC | CASGRQGTETQYF
TRBJ1-1 | TRBV29-1 | NA | few | TGCAGCGTTGCGGGACGGCAATACACTGAAGCTTTCTTT | CSVAGRQYTEAFF
TRBJ1-2 | TRBV5-1 | NA | NA | TGCGCCAGCAGCTTGAAGACTAACTATGGCTACACCTTC | CASSLKTNYGYTF
TRBJ2-3 | TRBV29-1 | NA | NA | TGCAGCGTTTCGGGGGCAAAATTAGATACGCAGTATTTT | CSVSGAKLDTQYF
TRBJ1-1 | TRBV5-1 | NA | NA | TGCGCCAGCAGCTTGGCCGGGGAGGGGCTGAACACTGAAGCTTTCTTT | CASSLAGEGLNTEAFF
TRBJ2-3 | TRBV5-6 | NA | NA | TGTGCCAGCAGCTTGGGGGCGGCAGATACGCAGTATTTT | CASSLGAADTQYF
TRBJ2-7 | TRBV7-6 | TRBD1 | NA | TGTGCCAGCAGCTTAAGTGGGACAGGGTCCTACGAGCAGTACTTC | CASSLSGTGSYEQYF
TRBJ1-2 | TRBV29-1 | NA | NA | TGCAGCGTTGCTCGTCGGGGCGAAGCAGCTAACTATGGCTACACCTTC | CSVARRGEAANYGYTF
TRBJ1-2 | TRBV6-5 | TRBD1 | NA | TGTGCCAGCAGCCTCGACAGGGCCGCTGGCTACACCTTC | CASSLDRAAGYTF
TRBJ2-7 | TRBV30 | NA | few | TGTGCCTGGAGTGGAGATTCGGACCCCCCGGGGGCCTACTACGAGCAGTACTTC | CAWSGDSDPPGAYYEQYF
TRBJ2-6 | TRBV29-1 | NA | NA | TGCAGCGTTGGGGACGGTTCCGGGGCCAACGTCCTGACTTTC | CSVGDGSGANVLTF
TRBJ1-6 | TRBV4-3 | TRBD1 | NA | TGCGCCAGCAGCCACCGCGACAGGGATAATTCACCCCTCCACTTT | CASSHRDRDNSPLHF
TRBJ1-5 | TRBV5-6 | NA | NA | TGTGCCAGCAGCTCTCGGACAGGCAATCAGCCCCAGCATTTT | CASSSRTGNQPQHF
TRBJ2-7 | TRBV5-1 | TRBD1 | NA | TGCGCCAGCAGCTCCTCGACAGGGGGCCTCGAGCAGTACTTC | CASSSSTGGLEQYF
TRBJ2-1 | TRBV6-1 | TRBD2 | few | TGTGCCAGCAGTGCCACTAGCGGGGGGGCCTACAATGAGCAGTTCTTC | CASSATSGGAYNEQFF
TRBJ1-2 | TRBV27 | NA | NA | TGTGCCAGCAGTTTATCGCGGGGGTCTGGCTACACCTTC | CASSLSRGSGYTF
TRBJ2-7 | TRBV4-3 | TRBD2 | NA | TGCGCCAGCAGCCAACGCGCGGGGGGGCTCTACGAGCAGTACTTC | CASSQRAGGLYEQYF
TRBJ2-1 | TRBV7-3 | NA | few | TGTGCCAGCAGCTTAATGGGGGAGGCTGAGCAGTTCTTC | CASSLMGEAEQFF
TRBJ2-5 | TRBV5-1 | NA | NA | TGCGCCAGCAGCCGGACAGATCAAGAGACCCAGTACTTC | CASSRTDQETQYF
TRBJ2-1 | TRBV14 | NA | few | TGTGCCAGCAGCCAACAGGACCCCCCACGAAATGAGCAGTTCTTC | CASSQQDPPRNEQFF
TRBJ2-2 | TRBV29-1 | TRBD1 | NA | TGCAGCGCCACAGGGGGCGCAGCGAACACCGGGGAGCTGTTTTTT | CSATGGAANTGELFF
TRBJ2-5 | TRBV5-1 | NA | few | TGCGCCAGCAGCAATAACAGGGAGGGGGAGACCCAGTACTTC | CASSNNREGETQYF
TRBJ1-2 | TRBV7-2 | NA | NA | TGTGCCAGCAGCTTATATAACAAAATGGGCTATGGCTACACCTTC | CASSLYNKMGYGYTF
TRBJ2-2 | TRBV11-2 | NA | NA | TGTGCCAGCAGCTACAACCCCGGGGAGCTGTTTTTT | CASSYNPGELFF
TRBJ1-1 | TRBV11-2 | TRBD1 | NA | TGTGCCAGCAGCCCTGACAGGGGTCGTGAGCTAACTGAAGCTTTCTTT | CASSPDRGRELTEAFF
TRBJ1-1 | TRBV18 | TRBD1 | NA | TGTGCCAGCTCACGGGACAGGGCTATGGCTGAAGCTTTCTTT | CASSRDRAMAEAFF
TRBJ1-6 | TRBV30 | NA | NA | TGTGCCTGGAGTGTATTGGGGGTACGCAATTCACCCCTCCACTTT | CAWSVLGVRNSPLHF
TRBJ2-6 | TRBV29-1 | NA | NA | TGCAGCGTTGGAGTCGTTGGCTCTGGGGCCAACGTCCTGACTTTC | CSVGVVGSGANVLTF
TRBJ2-7 | TRBV4-3 | TRBD1 | NA | TGCGCCAGCAGCCAAGATACAGGGACAGGGATCTACGAGCAGTACTTC | CASSQDTGTGIYEQYF
TRBJ2-7 | TRBV28 | NA | NA | TGTGCCAGCAGTACTTCATCGGGCGTCGACTACGAGCAGTACTTC | CASSTSSGVDYEQYF
TRBJ2-2 | TRBV7-3 | TRBD2 | NA | TGTGCCAGCAGCTTTGGACTAGCGACCGGGGAGCTGTTTTTT | CASSFGLATGELFF
TRBJ2-2 | TRBV5-1 | TRBD1 | NA | TGCGCCAGCAGCTTACAGGGGGCATTCACCGGGGAGCTGTTTTTT | CASSLQGAFTGELFF
TRBJ2-5 | TRBV5-1 | NA | few | TGCGCCAGCAGCTTACATGGGGATGGGGAGACCCAGTACTTC | CASSLHGDGETQYF
TRBJ2-6 | TRBV19 | NA | many | TGTGCCAGCCTGCAGGTTTCCTCTGGGGCCAACGTCCTGACTTTC | CASLQVSSGANVLTF
TRBJ2-7 | TRBV29-1 | NA | NA | TGCAGCGTTGTTTGGGATGACTACGAGCAGTACTTC | CSVVWDDYEQYF
TRBJ2-3 | TRBV7-9 | TRBD2 | NA | TGTGCCAGCAGCTTAGACCCGACTAGCGGGGGAACGCAGTATTTT | CASSLDPTSGGTQYF
TRBJ1-1 | TRBV29-1 | NA | once | TGCAGCGTTGGGGACTTTGGAGGGAACACTGAAGCTTTCTTT | CSVGDFGGNTEAFF
TRBJ2-7 | TRBV11-3 | TRBD1 | few | TGTGCCAGCAGCTTCGGACAGGGGCACGAGCAGTACTTC | CASSFGQGHEQYF
TRBJ2-7 | TRBV6-6 | NA | NA | TGTGCCAGCGTTGACAGCTCCTACGAGCAGTACTTC | CASVDSSYEQYF
TRBJ2-6 | TRBV6-5 | NA | NA | TGTGCCAGCCCAACGGGGAGCTCTGGGGCCAACGTCCTGACTTTC | CASPTGSSGANVLTF
TRBJ2-5 | TRBV27 | TRBD1 | NA | TGTGCCAGCAGTACCCGTAGGGGGCATGAGACCCAGTACTTC | CASSTRRGHETQYF
TRBJ1-4 | TRBV7-2 | NA | NA | TGTGCCAGCAGCTTAGCAGGCGGTGAAAAACTGTTTTTT | CASSLAGGEKLFF